These 19 T cell receptor beta chains were sequenced from one sample in a study of blood T cell repertoires in COVID-19. Clones were read by immunoSEQ multiplex PCR, and TCRdb kept only the in-frame ones, dropping some. This sample has about 270,000 clones, with about 90% found just once. What was sequenced was peripheral blood. Receptor source: a person aged 18 to 35 with COVID-19, enrolled during active disease.

The chain couples TRBV6-5 to TRBJ1-3; the D is unclear. Germline loops: CDR1 MNHEY, CDR2 SVGAGI. This CDR3 has 16 amino acids. Trimming cost V 4 bases and J 4 bases, with 17 bases left between them. The DNA for the CDR3 is TGTGCCAGCAGTTTAAGTTTGGGCAGTTCCGGAAACACCATATATTTT. This sequence encodes CASSLSLGSSGNTIYF.

The chain couples TRBV12-5 to TRBJ2-4; perhaps TRBD2 as D (6 bases). V was cut by 5 bases and J by 8 bases, with 10 bases left in between. Germline assignment: CDR1 LGHNT and CDR2 FRNRAP. The CDR3 has 12 amino acids. DNA for the CDR3: TGTGCTAGTGGTACCCCGGGGGACATTCAGTACTTC. Its protein is CASGTPGDIQYF.

J is TRBJ1-1 and V is TRBV7-3; D gene unclear. V lost 2 bases to trimming and J lost 1 base, with 8 bases between them. CDR1 SGHTA and CDR2 FQGTGA come from the germline V gene. The CDR3 covers 14 residues. The CDR3 is CASSLGPGNTEAFF. CDR3 nucleotide sequence: TGTGCCAGCAGCTTAGGGCCTGGGAACACTGAAGCTTTCTTT.

The genes are TRBV19 and TRBJ2-3, with 7 bases fitting TRBD1. Germline V gives CDR1 LNHDA, CDR2 SQIVND (reference sequence). The CDR3 sequence is 16 residues long. The junction had 9 bases not matched to a gene; V was cut back by 5 bases and J by 1 base. CDR3: CASSDLGTAGTDTQYF. The DNA of the CDR3 is TGTGCCAGTAGTGATCTTGGGACAGCAGGCACAGATACGCAGTATTTT.

A single count supports this clone. This chain links TRBV30 with TRBJ1-6; D gene uncertain. This CDR3 is built from 17 residues. V was shortened by 4 bases and J by 0 bases, with 16 bases between the two germline ends. Germline-derived CDR1 and CDR2 are GTSNPN and SVGIG (reference sequence). CDR3 in DNA: TGTGCCTGGACCAATCAAGAAGGGAGCTCCTATAATTCACCCCTCCACTTT. Translated, it gives CAWTNQEGSSYNSPLHF.

The J gene is TRBJ2-4, the V gene TRBV3-1 (or the pseudogene TRBV3-2), with unresolved D. V was cut by 1 base and J by 2 bases, with 6 bases left in between. CDR1 is LGHDT and CDR2 is YNNKEL in the germline V gene (reference sequence). The CDR3 loop spans 14 amino acids. CDR3 amino acids: CASSQGVPKNIQYF. CDR3 bases: TGTGCCAGCAGCCAAGGAGTCCCCAAAAACATTCAGTACTTC.

This chain connects TRBV5-8 to TRBJ2-5; TRBD1 matches at 7 bases. The CDR3 is 16 residues long. Trimming removed 0 bases from V and 4 bases from J; junction bases left unmatched: 9. Germline V gene sequence: CDR1 SGHTS, CDR2 YDEGEE. The CDR3 DNA is TGTGCCAGCAGCTTGGCCGGGGCAGGGGGAATAGAGACCCAGTACTTC. Translated, it gives CASSLAGAGGIETQYF.

The chain carries TRBV20-1 and TRBJ2-1; D is undetermined. V dropped 5 bases and J dropped 7 bases, with 6 bases sitting between them. The germline V gene has CDR1 DFQATT and CDR2 SNEGSKA (reference sequence). The CDR3 contains 10 residues. The CDR3 reads CSAFRNEQFF. Written as DNA, the CDR3 is TGCAGTGCTTTCCGTAATGAGCAGTTCTTC.

The rearrangement links TRBV5-1 to TRBJ1-5; tentatively, D is TRBD1 (5 bases). The V end lost 4 bases, the J end lost 3 bases, and 8 bases lay between the germline ends. The V gene's germline CDR1 is SGHRS and CDR2 YFSETQ. The CDR3 runs 13 residues. Here the CDR3 reads CASSPTVNQPQHF. In nucleotides, the CDR3 is TGCGCCAGCAGCCCGACAGTCAATCAGCCCCAGCATTTT. The full variable domain, its missing parts supplied by reference TRBV5-1 and TRBJ1-5, is KAGVTQTPRYLIKTRGQQVTLSCSPISGHRSVSWYQQTPGQGLQFLFEYFSETQRNKGNFPGRFSGRQFSNSRSEMNVSTLELGDSALYLCASSPTVNQPQHFGDGTRLSIL.

The chain recombines TRBV7-8 with TRBJ2-1; no reliable D call. The CDR3 length is 15 residues. The germline gives CDR1 SGHVS, CDR2 FQNEAQ. V was pared by 2 bases and J by 3 bases, with 11 bases between. The CDR3 region is CASSLISTYYNEQFF. CDR3 coding DNA: TGTGCCAGCAGCTTAATTAGCACATACTACAATGAGCAGTTCTTC.

As DNA, the CDR3 is TGTGCCAGCAGTGATCCTCCCCGGACTGTTAGCTACGAGCAGTACTTC. Protein: CASSDPPRTVSYEQYF. J is TRBJ2-7 and V is TRBV9, with D perhaps TRBD2 (5 bases). This CDR3 comprises 16 residues. Per germline, CDR1 SGDLS and CDR2 YYNGEE. Deletions cut 5 bases from V and 3 bases from J, with 21 bases between.

The chain is built from TRBV4-3 and TRBJ2-7, with 11 bases identical to TRBD2. In germline, CDR1 is LGHNA, CDR2 YSLEER. V lost 1 base, J lost 3 bases, and 5 bases stayed unmatched. This CDR3 has 16 residues. The CDR3 reads CASSQGGTSGIYEQYF. In DNA form, the CDR3 reads TGCGCCAGCAGCCAAGGCGGGACTAGCGGTATCTACGAGCAGTACTTC.

The rearrangement uses TRBV7-2 and TRBJ2-5; TRBD2 agrees at 11 bases. This CDR3 region has 18 residues. CDR1 is SGHTA, CDR2 FQGNSA, per germline. J lost 2 bases, V lost 5 bases, and 13 bases had no gene match. The CDR3 coding sequence is TGTGCCAGCAGCCCCCCAAGGGGGACTAGCGGCCTGCAAGAGACCCAGTACTTC. It translates to CASSPPRGTSGLQETQYF.

This chain joins TRBV7-2 and TRBJ2-7; TRBD1 might be the D (5 bases). The CDR3 contains 14 residues. The V end lost 1 base, the J end lost 2 bases, and 9 bases lay between the germline ends. Per the germline V gene, CDR1 is SGHTA and CDR2 is FQGNSA. The CDR3 DNA reads TGTGCCAGCAGCTTAGGGACACCTACCTACGAGCAGTACTTC. Protein: CASSLGTPTYEQYF.

This clone was observed a single time. The chain combines TRBV12-3 or TRBV12-4 with TRBJ1-3; D gene uncertain. The CDR3 totals 13 residues. The V gene lost 5 bases and the J gene lost 8 bases, with 13 bases spanning the gap. The DNA for the CDR3 is TGTGCCAGCAGTGGGCCCGAGGGAGACACCATATATTTT. The encoded protein is CASSGPEGDTIYF.

The chain uses TRBV20-1 and TRBJ2-7; D not certain. The CDR3 is 11 amino acids. V shed 6 bases and J shed 3 bases, with 9 bases lying between them. Looked up from germline, CDR1 is DFQATT and CDR2 is SNEGSKA (reference sequence). CDR3 DNA sequence: TGCAGTGCAAATACAGTCTACGAGCAGTACTTC. It encodes CSANTVYEQYF.

The V call is TRBV3-1 (or the pseudogene TRBV3-2), the J call TRBJ1-3, with D unresolved. CDR1 and CDR2 (germline): LGHDT, YNNKEL (reference sequence). The CDR3 extends over 14 amino acids. The V and J ends lost 4 bases and 1 base respectively, with 8 bases between them. The CDR3 spells CASSRSDSGNTIYF. CDR3 DNA sequence: TGTGCCAGCAGCCGATCAGATTCTGGAAACACCATATATTTT.

The chain carries TRBV28 and TRBJ1-5; D remains ambiguous. Between the trimmed V and J ends, which lost 6 bases and 0 bases, there was a span of 15 bases. The V gene's germline CDR1 is MDHEN and CDR2 SYDVKM. The CDR3 extends over 16 amino acids. CDR3 amino acids: CASSRPPGYSNQPQHF. DNA of the CDR3: TGTGCCAGCAGCCGGCCGCCGGGGTATAGCAATCAGCCCCAGCATTTT.

CDR3 sequence reads: CASSANSYGYTF. The CDR3 DNA is TGTGCCAGCAGTGCCAACAGCTATGGCTACACCTTC. The chain combines TRBV2 with TRBJ1-2; no reliable D call. Germline loops: CDR1 SNHLY, CDR2 FYNNEI. Trimming took 4 bases from V and 4 from J, leaving 7 bases between them. The CDR3 is 12 amino acids.